The 27 T cell receptor beta chains below all came from one sample that was sequenced in a study of vaccination and CD4 T cells after COVID-19 (dated 2022 in TCRdb). What the treatment or condition label conveys for this sample: approximately 9-day PBMC culture with coronavirus spike peptide pools or control peptides (ViraFEST assay). No cognate antigen is known for these TCRs. The library was made by PCR. TCRdb names Illumina iSeq 100 as the instrument used. TCR sequencing of DNA from cultured CD4+ T cells used the Oncomine TCR Beta short-read assay at the Johns Hopkins FTIC core. TCRdb redid the processing of the public reads, applying fastp at Q25 and MiXCR, and retained in-frame beta chains. Rows with one shared CDR3 protein collapse into an entry with the most common genes and DNA. Across this sample there are approximately 15,000 distinct CDR3 sequences, with 48% seen only once. Clones ranked in the top ten supply around 12% of the sample.

Source material: CD4+ T cells from blood, cultured in vitro. These TCRs come from a human donor who had recovered from COVID-19.

The chain employs TRBV21-1 and TRBJ1-6. TRBV21-1 is marked as a pseudogene. The CDR3 is 16 amino acids. The CDR3 protein is CASTQRPGLKTSPLHF. The CDR3 bases are TGTGCCAGCACCCAGAGACCGGGACTAAAGACTTCACCCCTCCACTTT.

The chain is built from TRBV6-1 and TRBJ2-5; D gene uncertain. Looked up from germline, CDR1 is MNHNS and CDR2 is SASEGT. Trimming cost V 8 bases and J 3 bases, with 4 bases left between them. The CDR3 sequence is 10 residues long. CDR3 DNA sequence: TGTGCCAGCCGGGAAGAGACCCAGTACTTC. Translating it yields CASREETQYF.

The J gene is TRBJ2-3, the V gene TRBV20-1; TRBD2 matches 14 bases. The germline gives CDR1 DFQATT, CDR2 SNEGSKA (reference sequence). J was trimmed by 2 bases and V by 4 bases; bases with no gene match: 8. The CDR3 runs 17 residues. This CDR3 is CSAKIEGLAGVTDTQYF. The CDR3 DNA reads TGCAGTGCTAAGATCGAGGGACTAGCGGGAGTCACAGATACGCAGTATTTT.

This clonotype was counted a few times. The chain links TRBV19 to TRBJ1-2; 7 bases are a match to TRBD1. Germline V gene data show CDR1 as LNHDA and CDR2 as SQIVND (reference sequence). V lost 7 bases, J lost 2 bases, and 4 bases stayed unmatched. The CDR3 runs to 13 residues. CDR3 DNA: TGTGCCAGTAACAACAGGGGCAACTATGGCTACACCTTC. This codes for CASNNRGNYGYTF.

Here the CDR3 DNA reads TGTGCCATCAGTGAGTCGGGCACGGGCAATCAGCCCCAGCATTTT. Its translation: CAISESGTGNQPQHF. V usage is TRBV10-3 and J usage is TRBJ1-5; no firm D call. The germline V and J ends were trimmed by 0 bases and 2 bases, with 8 bases remaining between them. The CDR3 loop spans 15 amino acids. The germline gives CDR1 ENHRY, CDR2 SYGVKD.

The chain carries TRBV6-1 and TRBJ1-5, with a possible D match to TRBD1 (5 bases). The ends were cut back, 6 bases at V and 6 bases at J, with 15 bases in the middle. There are 14 residues in the CDR3. The V gene's germline CDR1 is MNHNS and CDR2 SASEGT. The CDR3 protein is CASSERGVGQPQHF. In nucleotides, the CDR3 is TGTGCCAGCAGCGAAAGGGGAGTCGGTCAGCCCCAGCATTTT.

The J gene is TRBJ2-7, the V gene TRBV7-9, with D tentatively TRBD1 or TRBD2 (6 bases each). V dropped 1 base and J dropped 2 bases, with 9 bases sitting between them. Per germline, CDR1 SEHNR and CDR2 FQNEAQ (reference sequence). The CDR3 has 14 amino acids. The CDR3 region has the DNA TGTGCCAGCAGCTTAGGGGGGGACACCTACGAGCAGTACTTC. This codes for CASSLGGDTYEQYF.

This rearrangement joins TRBV20-1 to TRBJ2-7, with 7 bases lining up with TRBD1. After removal of 6 bases from V and 3 bases from J, the junction contained 8 bases not matched to a gene. CDR1 is DFQATT, CDR2 SNEGSKA, per germline (reference sequence). This CDR3 is 13 amino acids long. The CDR3 DNA sequence: TGCAGTGCCGTTACGACAGGGAACTACGAGCAGTACTTC. This gives the protein CSAVTTGNYEQYF.

V gene TRBV27 combines with J gene TRBJ1-6, with D unresolved. Trimming stripped 2 bases from V and 10 bases from J, with 9 bases between. Germline CDR1 is MNHEY and CDR2 is SMNVEV (reference sequence). The CDR3 consists of 13 residues. CDR3 sequence: CASSLNDLSPLHF. The CDR3 DNA follows: TGTGCCAGCAGTTTAAATGACCTCTCACCCCTCCACTTT.

The chain has TRBV24-1 and TRBJ2-1; D is ambiguous. The V gene's germline CDR1 is KGHDR and CDR2 SFDVKD. V lost 4 bases, J lost 5 bases, and 20 bases lay in between. The CDR3 sequence is 17 residues long. CDR3 DNA sequence: TGTGCCACCAGTGACCCTCGACCTAGGTATCGGCACAATGAGCAGTTCTTC. Its translation is CATSDPRPRYRHNEQFF.

V is TRBV24-1 and J is TRBJ2-5, with D possibly matching TRBD2 (5 bases). CDR1 and CDR2 (germline): KGHDR, SFDVKD. Trimming removed 7 bases from V and 0 bases from J, with 11 bases in between. The CDR3 covers 14 residues. The CDR3 DNA follows: TGTGCCACCAGGGGAGTTGGTGACCAAGAGACCCAGTACTTC. Its translation is CATRGVGDQETQYF.

The V call is TRBV7-3, the J call TRBJ2-1; D might be TRBD2 (6 bases). Trimming took off 2 bases at V and 5 bases at J, with 10 bases between the two ends. This CDR3 has 14 residues. CDR1 and CDR2 from the germline V gene are SGHTA and FQGTGA. The DNA for the CDR3 is TGTGCCAGCAGCTTAGCGGGACCAGACAATGAGCAGTTCTTC. Translating it yields CASSLAGPDNEQFF. The full variable domain, with the rest looked up from reference TRBV7-3 and TRBJ2-1, is GAGVSQTPSNKVTEKGKYVELRCDPISGHTALYWYRQSLGQGPEFLIYFQGTGAADDSGLPNDRFFAVRPEGSVSTLKIQRTERGDSAVYLCASSLAGPDNEQFFGPGTRLTVL.

The chain has TRBV30 and TRBJ1-6; possibly TRBD1 for D (5 bases). Germline CDR1 reads GTSNPN; CDR2 reads SVGIG (reference sequence). The CDR3 loop spans 14 amino acids. V gave up 0 bases and J gave up 8 bases, with 11 bases separating them. The CDR3 loop reads CAWSVLRGDSPLHF. In DNA form, the CDR3 reads TGTGCCTGGAGTGTACTGAGGGGTGATTCACCCCTCCACTTT.

The chain recombines TRBV24-1 with TRBJ2-3; 7 bases agree with TRBD1. The CDR3 extends over 16 amino acids. J gave up 0 bases and V 2 bases, and 4 bases lay outside the gene matches. CDR1 and CDR2 from the germline V gene are KGHDR and SFDVKD. CDR3 loop: CATSDSGTASTDTQYF. DNA of the CDR3: TGTGCCACCAGTGATTCCGGGACAGCTAGCACAGATACGCAGTATTTT.

This clonotype was recorded a few times. CDR3 amino acids: CASIKTNSGRSQETQYF. The CDR3 DNA reads as TGTGCCAGCATTAAGACGAATAGCGGGAGGAGCCAAGAGACCCAGTACTTC. This chain links TRBV6-4 with TRBJ2-5, with 10 bases lining up with TRBD2. CDR1 is MRHNA and CDR2 is SNTAGT in the germline V gene. The CDR3 spans 17 residues. V gave up 7 bases and J gave up 1 base; unmatched junction bases: 12.

CDR3 loop: CASSIRENTEAFF. In DNA form, the CDR3 reads TGTGCCAGTAGTATACGGGAAAACACTGAAGCTTTCTTT. The chain recombines TRBV19 with TRBJ1-1; unclear D gene. The CDR3 covers 13 residues. Germline V gene sequence: CDR1 LNHDA, CDR2 SQIVND (reference sequence). Trimming cost V 2 bases and J 2 bases, with 6 bases left between them.

This chain links TRBV7-2 with TRBJ2-1, with a tentative D call TRBD2 (6 bases). V was trimmed by 5 bases and J by 4 bases, leaving 18 bases between them. The CDR3 is 16 amino acids. Germline V gene lookup returns CDR1 SGHTA and CDR2 FQGNSA. The CDR3 sequence: CASSAGPGVSYNEQFF. In DNA, the CDR3 is TGTGCCAGCAGCGCGGGCCCGGGAGTCTCTTACAATGAGCAGTTCTTC.

A word on this clonotype: A much bigger clone sits one base away, suggesting this may be a read error. The rearrangement joins TRBV15 to TRBJ1-5, with D maybe TRBD1 (5 bases). With 5 bases removed from V and 15 bases from J, the gap between germline ends came to 17 bases. The CDR3 runs to 12 residues. Germline-derived CDR1 and CDR2 are LNHNV and YYDKDF (reference sequence). CDR3 sequence reads: CATSERGYGRHF. CDR3 DNA sequence: TGTGCCACCAGCGAGCGGGGGTATGGCCGGCATTTT.

V is TRBV10-3 and J is TRBJ2-7; TRBD1 agrees at 9 bases. Germline V gene data show CDR1 as ENHRY and CDR2 as SYGVKD. The CDR3 has 15 residues. With V trimmed by 2 bases and J by 7 bases, 9 bases remained unmatched. DNA for the CDR3: TGTGCCATCAGTGAGACCGGGACAGGGCAAGGAGAGCAGTACTTC. The encoded protein is CAISETGTGQGEQYF.

This clonotype was observed a handful of times. The chain couples TRBV6-1 to TRBJ1-6; D unresolved. Germline V gives CDR1 MNHNS, CDR2 SASEGT. With 11 bases removed from V and 4 bases from J, the gap between germline ends came to 18 bases. The CDR3 has 15 amino acids. The CDR3 protein is CAGTPRRSYNSPLHF. CDR3 nucleotides: TGTGCCGGCACTCCCAGGCGTTCTTATAATTCACCCCTCCACTTT.

The chain recombines TRBV15 with TRBJ2-3; either TRBD1 or TRBD2 may fit D (6 bases each). Germline V CDR1 and CDR2: LNHNV, YYDKDF (reference sequence). The CDR3 consists of 13 residues. Trimming took off 8 bases at V and 3 bases at J, with 12 bases between the two ends. DNA for the CDR3: TGTGCCACCGGAGGGGGGTGGACAGATACGCAGTATTTT. Its translation is CATGGGWTDTQYF.

This chain connects TRBV5-4 to TRBJ2-5, with TRBD2 identical over 9 bases. V dropped 4 bases and J dropped 4; count of bases not matched to a gene: 5. The CDR3 consists of 14 residues. Germline V gene data show CDR1 as SGHNT and CDR2 as YYREEE (reference sequence). In nucleotides, the CDR3 is TGTGCCAGCAGCCCGGAACTAGCGGGAGAGACCCAGTACTTC. This translates into CASSPELAGETQYF.

By its share, this clonotype is large. The chain couples TRBV11-3 to TRBJ2-3, with 8 nucleotides matching TRBD1. Trimming took 1 base from V and 6 from J; bases not matched to a gene: 0. CDR1 is SGHNT and CDR2 is YENEEA in the germline V gene. This CDR3 has 13 residues. The CDR3 DNA reads as TGTGCCAGCAGCTTAGGACAGGGGGATACGCAGTATTTT. It encodes CASSLGQGDTQYF. Complete variable domain (other parts from reference TRBV11-3 and TRBJ2-3): EAGVVQSPRYKIIEKKQPVAFWCNPISGHNTLYWYLQNLGQGPELLIRYENEEAVDDSQLPKDRFSAERLKGVDSTLKIQPAELGDSAVYLCASSLGQGDTQYFGPGTRLTVL.

This clonotype was detected only a few times. CDR3 sequence reads: CASSLAGQRYGYTF. The CDR3 DNA reads as TGTGCCAGCAGCTTAGCGGGACAGAGATATGGCTACACCTTC. V is TRBV7-9 and J is TRBJ1-2, with 7 bases that match TRBD1. The CDR3 is made up of 14 amino acids. Trimming at V came to 0 bases and at J to 5 bases, leaving 3 bases not matched to a gene. Looked up from germline, CDR1 is SEHNR and CDR2 is FQNEAQ (reference sequence).

The genes are TRBV11-2 and TRBJ1-2; 11 positions match TRBD1. CDR3 size: 15 residues. Germline CDR1 and CDR2: SGHAT and FQNNGV. V shed 4 bases and J 4 bases; nucleotides not matched to a gene: 5. CDR3 in DNA: TGTGCCAGCAGCTCGGGGACAGGGGGGACCTATGGCTACACCTTC. It codes for CASSSGTGGTYGYTF. Full variable domain (outside the CDR3, taken from reference TRBV11-2 and TRBJ1-2): EAGVAQSPRYKIIEKRQSVAFWCNPISGHATLYWYQQILGQGPKLLIQFQNNGVVDDSQLPKDRFSAERLKGVDSTLKIQPAKLEDSAVYLCASSSGTGGTYGYTFGSGTRLTVV.

Only a few counts were recorded for this clonotype. The chain employs TRBV18 and TRBJ2-7; D remains unclear. CDR1 and CDR2 from the germline V gene are KGHSH and LQKENI. The CDR3 length is 16 residues. Trimming pared 1 base from V and 5 bases from J, leaving 18 bases between. DNA for the CDR3: TGTGCCAGCTCACCACAGGGCAACCTCTACGGTGACGAGCAGTACTTC. Amino acids: CASSPQGNLYGDEQYF.

V usage is TRBV7-2 and J usage is TRBJ2-5; possibly TRBD1 or TRBD2 for D (7 bases each). The CDR3 length is 17 residues. The V end was cut by 4 bases, the J end by 3 bases, with 21 bases between. Germline V lookup: CDR1 SGHTA, CDR2 FQGNSA. CDR3 sequence reads: CASSSPAGQRSKETQYF. In DNA, the CDR3 is TGTGCCAGCAGCTCCCCAGCGGGACAGAGATCGAAAGAGACCCAGTACTTC.